This paragraph reports one T cell receptor (beta chain). Its antigen is still unknown. Produced via immunoSEQ multiplex PCR; TCRdb's table is partial and in-frame only. The sample gives 65,000 to 75,000 clones, about 85% of which show up once; around 2% is in the top ten. The sample is drawn from a study of OX40 agonist ivuxolimab in advanced cancers. Study-level information: At 0.01 to 10 mg/kg, ivuxolimab was administered intravenously to patients every 2 weeks. People who had prior anti-PD-1, anti-PD-L1 or anti-CTLA-4 therapy could take part, and 40% had some. General study findings and limits: The study found that CD8+ T cells averaged more expanded clones than CD4+.

The V end was cut by 2 bases, the J end by 7 bases, with 9 bases between. This CDR3 comprises 13 residues. From germline, CDR1 is KGHSH and CDR2 LQKENI. The TCR was taken from an adult with an advanced solid tumor such as melanoma, head and neck, liver or kidney cancer. The specimen was CD4+ or CD8+ T cells sorted from blood, collected in a trial of the OX40 agonist ivuxolimab. The V call is TRBV18, the J call TRBJ2-4, with a possible D match to TRBD1 (7 bases). The CDR3 DNA reads as TGTGCCAGCTCACCAGCAGGGGGGAACATTCAGTACTTC. Translation: CASSPAGGNIQYF.